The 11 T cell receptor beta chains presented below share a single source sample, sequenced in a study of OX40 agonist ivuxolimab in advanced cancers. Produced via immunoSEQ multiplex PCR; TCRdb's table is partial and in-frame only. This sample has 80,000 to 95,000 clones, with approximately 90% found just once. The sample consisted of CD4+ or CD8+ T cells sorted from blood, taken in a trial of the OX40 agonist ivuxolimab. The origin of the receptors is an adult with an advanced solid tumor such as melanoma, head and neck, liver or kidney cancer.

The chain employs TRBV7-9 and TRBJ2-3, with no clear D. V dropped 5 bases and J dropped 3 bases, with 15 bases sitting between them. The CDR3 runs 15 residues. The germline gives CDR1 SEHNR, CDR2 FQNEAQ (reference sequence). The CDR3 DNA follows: TGTGCCAGCAGCCCCAAGACCCCTTGGACAGATACGCAGTATTTT. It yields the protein CASSPKTPWTDTQYF.

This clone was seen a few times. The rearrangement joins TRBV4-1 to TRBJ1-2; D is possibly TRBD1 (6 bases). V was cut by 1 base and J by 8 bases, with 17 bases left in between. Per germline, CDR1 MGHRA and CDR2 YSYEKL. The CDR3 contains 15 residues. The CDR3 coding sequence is TGCGCCAGCAGCCAAGGAGAACACAGGGCCCAGGGCTACACCTTC. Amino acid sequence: CASSQGEHRAQGYTF.

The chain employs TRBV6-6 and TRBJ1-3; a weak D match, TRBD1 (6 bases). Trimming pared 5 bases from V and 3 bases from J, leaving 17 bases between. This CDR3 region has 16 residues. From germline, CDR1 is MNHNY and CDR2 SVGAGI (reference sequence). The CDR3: CASSTPAGAGGNTIYF. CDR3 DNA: TGTGCCAGCAGTACACCGGCAGGGGCTGGTGGAAACACCATATATTTT.

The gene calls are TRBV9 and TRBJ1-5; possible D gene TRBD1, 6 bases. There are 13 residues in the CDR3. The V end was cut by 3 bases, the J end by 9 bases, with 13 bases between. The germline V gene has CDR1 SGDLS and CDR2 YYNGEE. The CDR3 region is CASSGGGGRPQHF. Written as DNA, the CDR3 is TGTGCCAGCAGCGGAGGGGGGGGAAGGCCCCAGCATTTT.

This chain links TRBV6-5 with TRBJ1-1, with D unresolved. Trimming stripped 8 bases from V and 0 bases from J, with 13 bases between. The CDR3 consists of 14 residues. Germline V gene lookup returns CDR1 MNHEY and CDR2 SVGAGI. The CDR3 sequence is CASGDSGVNTEAFF. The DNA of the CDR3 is TGTGCCAGCGGAGATTCTGGGGTGAACACTGAAGCTTTCTTT.

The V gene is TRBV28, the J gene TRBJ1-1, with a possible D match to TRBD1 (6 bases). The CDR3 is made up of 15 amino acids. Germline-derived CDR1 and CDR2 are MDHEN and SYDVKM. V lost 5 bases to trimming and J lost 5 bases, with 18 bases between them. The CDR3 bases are TGTGCCAGCAGTCCCTGGGGGGGCAGAGGGACTGAAGCTTTCTTT. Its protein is CASSPWGGRGTEAFF.

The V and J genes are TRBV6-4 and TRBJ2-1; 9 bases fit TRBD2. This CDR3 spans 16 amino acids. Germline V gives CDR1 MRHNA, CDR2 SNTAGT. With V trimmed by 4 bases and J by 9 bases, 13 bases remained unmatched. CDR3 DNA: TGTGCCAGCAGTGTTGGAGCGGGGGGCCCCAGGGTTGAGCAGTTCTTC. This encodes CASSVGAGGPRVEQFF.

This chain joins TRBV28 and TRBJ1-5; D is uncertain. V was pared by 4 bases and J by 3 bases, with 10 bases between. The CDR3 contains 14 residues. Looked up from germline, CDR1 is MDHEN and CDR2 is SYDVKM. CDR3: CASSSPTINQPQHF. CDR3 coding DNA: TGTGCCAGCAGTTCCCCGACAATCAATCAGCCCCAGCATTTT.

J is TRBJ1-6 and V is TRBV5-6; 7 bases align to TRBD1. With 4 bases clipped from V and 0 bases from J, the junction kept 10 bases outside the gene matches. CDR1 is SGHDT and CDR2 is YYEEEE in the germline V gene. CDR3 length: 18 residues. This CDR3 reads CASSPERTGSSYNSPLHF. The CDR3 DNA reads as TGTGCCAGCAGCCCCGAACGGACAGGCAGCTCCTATAATTCACCCCTCCACTTT.

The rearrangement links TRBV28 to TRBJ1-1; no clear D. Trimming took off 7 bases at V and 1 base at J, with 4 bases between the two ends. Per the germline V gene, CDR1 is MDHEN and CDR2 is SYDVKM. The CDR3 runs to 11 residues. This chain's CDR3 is CASTGNTEAFF. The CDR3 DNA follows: TGTGCCAGCACGGGGAACACTGAAGCTTTCTTT.

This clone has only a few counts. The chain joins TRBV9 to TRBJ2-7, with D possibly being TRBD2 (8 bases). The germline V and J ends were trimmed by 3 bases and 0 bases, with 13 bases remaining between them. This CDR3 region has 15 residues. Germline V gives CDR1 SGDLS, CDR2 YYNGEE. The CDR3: CASSAGGDSSYEQYF. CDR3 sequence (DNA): TGTGCCAGCAGCGCCGGGGGGGACAGCTCCTACGAGCAGTACTTC.